What follows are 29 T cell receptor beta chains derived from one specimen sequenced in a study of OX40 agonist ivuxolimab in advanced cancers. Only in-frame clones appear in the TCRdb table, and some are missing; sequencing was by immunoSEQ multiplex PCR. The data show 57,000 or so clones, 84% seen once. The sample consisted of CD4+ or CD8+ T cells sorted from blood, taken in a trial of the OX40 agonist ivuxolimab. The receptors come from an adult with an advanced solid tumor such as melanoma, head and neck, liver or kidney cancer.

There are a few counts of this clone. The rearrangement joins TRBV10-1 to TRBJ1-6; D not resolved. The length of the CDR3 is 13 residues. Germline CDR1 WNHNN, CDR2 SYGVQD (reference sequence). V lost 0 bases to trimming and J lost 4 bases, with 1 base between them. The CDR3 sequence: CASSESYNSPLHF. The CDR3, as DNA: TGCGCCAGCAGTGAGTCGTATAATTCACCCCTCCACTTT.

DNA of the CDR3: TGTGCCAGCAGCGGTTCGCGGGGGTTTTACAATGAGCAGTTCTTC. Protein product: CASSGSRGFYNEQFF. The chain combines TRBV9 with TRBJ2-1, with 7 bases aligning to TRBD2. The CDR3 sequence is 15 residues long. The trim removed 3 bases at V and 4 bases at J, leaving 7 bases unmatched. Germline CDR1 and CDR2: SGDLS and YYNGEE.

The V call is TRBV6-5, the J call TRBJ1-5; D gene unclear. The V end was cut by 2 bases, the J end by 2 bases, with 7 bases between. The CDR3 is made up of 14 amino acids. CDR1 and CDR2 from the germline V gene are MNHEY and SVGAGI. For the CDR3, the DNA is TGTGCCAGCAGTTACGGTCTTGGCAATCAGCCCCAGCATTTT. Translated: CASSYGLGNQPQHF.

V and J are TRBV7-3 and TRBJ2-7; 9 positions agree with TRBD1. The CDR3 contains 17 residues. CDR1 is SGHTA, CDR2 FQGTGA, per germline. Trimming took 4 bases from V and 3 from J; bases not matched to a gene: 13. The CDR3 is CASSSTSGQGDLYEQYF. For the CDR3, the DNA is TGTGCCAGCAGCTCAACCTCGGGACAGGGAGACCTCTACGAGCAGTACTTC.

The chain joins TRBV28 to TRBJ1-2; D is ambiguous. V was clipped by 3 bases and J by 7 bases, with 12 bases between them. Per germline, CDR1 MDHEN and CDR2 SYDVKM. The CDR3 is 13 amino acids. CDR3 bases: TGTGCCAGCAGTTTTGGCAGCCCCCCTGGCTACACCTTC. Translating it yields CASSFGSPPGYTF.

This chain connects TRBV28 to TRBJ2-5, with 9 bases aligning to TRBD1. The J call may not be correct, given that the DNA end is closer to TRBJ2-7. CDR1 and CDR2 (germline): MDHEN, SYDVKM. The CDR3 extends over 15 amino acids. CDR3 in DNA: TGTGCCAGCAGGGGAGGACAGGGGCTCACCTACGAGCAGTACTTC. It translates to CASRGGQGLTYEQYF.

This clone was counted a single time. This chain uses TRBV28 with TRBJ1-6; a possible D gene is TRBD1 (6 bases). V lost 7 bases and J 10 bases, leaving 20 bases between the germline ends. The CDR3 runs to 15 residues. Germline CDR1 is MDHEN and CDR2 is SYDVKM. CDR3 amino acids: CASTSMGTGRSPLHF. Written as DNA, the CDR3 is TGTGCCAGCACCTCTATGGGTACAGGGCGGTCACCCCTCCACTTT.

This clone was detected only once. This chain links TRBV18 with TRBJ1-4; 7 nucleotides agree with TRBD1. The J segment lost 5 bases and the V segment lost 0 bases, leaving 12 bases of the junction unmatched. The CDR3 runs to 18 residues. Germline V gene sequence: CDR1 KGHSH, CDR2 LQKENI. The CDR3 is CASSPPTGSFFGNEKLFF. The CDR3 region has the DNA TGTGCCAGCTCACCACCGACAGGGTCTTTCTTTGGGAATGAAAAACTGTTTTTT.

The chain couples TRBV5-1 to TRBJ1-3; D unresolved. V was shortened by 0 bases and J by 2 bases, with 15 bases between the two germline ends. Germline V gene data show CDR1 as SGHRS and CDR2 as YFSETQ. This CDR3 is 17 amino acids long. CDR3: CASSLAIWGGTGNTIYF. The CDR3 bases are TGCGCCAGCAGCTTGGCAATTTGGGGAGGGACTGGAAACACCATATATTTT. The full variable domain, in which reference TRBV5-1 and TRBJ1-3 provide the parts outside the CDR3, is KAGVTQTPRYLIKTRGQQVTLSCSPISGHRSVSWYQQTPGQGLQFLFEYFSETQRNKGNFPGRFSGRQFSNSRSEMNVSTLELGDSALYLCASSLAIWGGTGNTIYFGEGSWLTVV.

V is TRBV7-2 and J is TRBJ2-3, with D uncertain. V was cut by 5 bases and J by 4 bases, with 7 bases left in between. The length of the CDR3 is 12 residues. CDR1 and CDR2 from the germline V gene are SGHTA and FQGNSA. The CDR3 here is CASSPYADTQYF. The CDR3 DNA is TGTGCCAGCAGCCCCTATGCAGATACGCAGTATTTT. The complete variable domain, with remaining parts taken from reference TRBV7-2 and TRBJ2-3, reads GAGVSQSPSNKVTEKGKDVELRCDPISGHTALYWYRQSLGQGLEFLIYFQGNSAPDKSGLPSDRFSAERTGGSVSTLTIQRTQQEDSAVYLCASSPYADTQYFGPGTRLTVL.

By share of the sample, this clone is medium-sized. The chain has TRBV2 and TRBJ2-7, with 7 bases matching TRBD1. CDR1 SNHLY and CDR2 FYNNEI come from the germline V gene. The CDR3 is 17 residues long. With 7 bases clipped from V and 0 bases from J, the junction kept 15 bases outside the gene matches. Written as DNA, the CDR3 is TGTGCCAGCACCACAGAGTCGGGACAGAAGAGCTCCTACGAGCAGTACTTC. Translating it yields CASTTESGQKSSYEQYF.

As concerns this clone: The same CDR3 arises from other DNA sequences in this sample as well. This chain uses TRBV11-3 with TRBJ2-7, with D possibly called TRBD1 or TRBD2 (5 bases each). Germline loops: CDR1 SGHNT, CDR2 YENEEA. The germline V and J ends were trimmed by 1 base and 1 base, with 8 bases remaining between them. CDR3 size: 14 residues. For the CDR3, the DNA is TGTGCCAGCAGCTTAGGGGACCGATCCTACGAGCAGTACTTC. It translates to CASSLGDRSYEQYF.

To note about this clone: At one of its ends the junction is not consistent with the germline gene, which may arise from a read error. The J gene is TRBJ2-3, the V gene TRBV14; 12 bases fit TRBD2. CDR1 is SGHDN, CDR2 FVKESK, per germline. This CDR3 contains 16 residues. CDR3 sequence (DNA): TGTGCCAGCAGCCTCCTAGCGGGAGGGCCCACAGATGCGCAGTATTTT. This sequence encodes CASSLLAGGPTDAQYF.

V is TRBV28 and J is TRBJ2-2, with D hard to call. Germline V gives CDR1 MDHEN, CDR2 SYDVKM. The CDR3 loop spans 15 amino acids. Trimming removed 3 bases at V and 7 bases at J, with 15 bases between. CDR3 bases: TGTGCCAGCAGTTTGACTCCTTATAAGGACGGGGAGCTGTTTTTT. Translation: CASSLTPYKDGELFF.

CDR3 in DNA: TGTGCCAGCAGCAAAGGTCGAAGGGCCTACGAGCAGTACTTC. As protein: CASSKGRRAYEQYF. V is TRBV21-1 and J is TRBJ2-7. TRBV21-1 is recorded as a pseudogene. The CDR3 is 14 residues long.

This chain links TRBV5-1 with TRBJ1-1; TRBD1 matches 7 bases. CDR1 is SGHRS, CDR2 YFSETQ, per germline. This CDR3 region has 17 residues. The junction had 10 bases not matched to a gene; V was cut back by 0 bases and J by 2 bases. The CDR3, as DNA: TGCGCCAGCAGCTTGGGGGCGGCAGGGGGTAGCAACACTGAAGCTTTCTTT. This translates into CASSLGAAGGSNTEAFF.

The rearrangement links TRBV28 to TRBJ2-7, with 9 nucleotides matching TRBD1. Germline CDR1 reads MDHEN; CDR2 reads SYDVKM. Trimming cost V 4 bases and J 1 base; bases outside gene matches: 8. This CDR3 comprises 16 residues. The CDR3 DNA reads as TGTGCCAGCAGTTCCCAGACCGGGACAGGGTCCTACGAGCAGTACTTC. Its translation is CASSSQTGTGSYEQYF.

V gene TRBV25-1 combines with J gene TRBJ1-2, with 9 nucleotides matching TRBD1. Germline V gives CDR1 MGHDK, CDR2 SYGVNS. V trimming: 2 bases; J trimming: 7 bases; junction bases outside the gene matches: 5. The CDR3 totals 14 residues. CDR3 sequence: CASSEGGTGFGYTF. CDR3 bases: TGTGCCAGCAGTGAAGGCGGGACAGGGTTTGGCTACACCTTC.

The J gene is TRBJ2-5, the V gene TRBV7-3, with TRBD1 identical over 9 bases. The J segment lost 5 bases and the V segment lost 5 bases, leaving 9 bases of the junction unmatched. The CDR3 spans 15 residues. Germline-derived CDR1 and CDR2 are SGHTA and FQGTGA. The CDR3 is CASSPTGGLWETQYF. In nucleotides, the CDR3 is TGTGCCAGCAGCCCAACAGGGGGCTTGTGGGAGACCCAGTACTTC.

The chain combines TRBV4-2 with TRBJ2-7, with TRBD1 matching 10 bases. Looked up from germline, CDR1 is LGHNA and CDR2 is YNFKEQ. V dropped 3 bases and J dropped 3; count of bases not matched to a gene: 11. CDR3 size: 17 residues. The CDR3 coding sequence is TGTGCCAGCAGCCAGGAGGGGATCGGACAGGGGGACTACGAGCAGTACTTC. It encodes CASSQEGIGQGDYEQYF.

This clone showed up just once. CDR3 coding DNA: TGTGCCAGCAGCGTCCAACCAGGGGTTTCGGAGACCCAGTACTTC. As protein: CASSVQPGVSETQYF. The chain uses TRBV9 and TRBJ2-5; D is possibly TRBD1 (6 bases). With 2 bases removed from V and 5 bases from J, the gap between germline ends came to 16 bases. The CDR3 runs to 15 residues. CDR1 and CDR2 (germline): SGDLS, YYNGEE.

The chain has TRBV28 and TRBJ1-2, with 7 bases lining up with TRBD1. Unmatched junction bases numbered 7, after V lost 5 bases and J lost 4 bases. Germline V CDR1 and CDR2: MDHEN, SYDVKM. This CDR3 is 14 amino acids long. CDR3 DNA: TGTGCCAGCAGTGCCTCACAGGGGACCTATGGCTACACCTTC. Protein sequence: CASSASQGTYGYTF.

The J gene is TRBJ2-2, the V gene TRBV7-4, with TRBD2 matching over 10 bases. Germline V CDR1 and CDR2: SGHVT, SQSDAQ. This CDR3 is built from 20 residues. Trimming cost V 2 bases and J 5 bases; bases outside gene matches: 17. The CDR3, as DNA: TGTGCCAGCAGCTTATTTAGGTCGCCTAGCGGGGGCCCATGGACCGGGGAGCTGTTTTTT. Translation gives CASSLFRSPSGGPWTGELFF.

Here the CDR3 reads CASQPGTSGTVGELFF. The DNA of the CDR3 is TGTGCCAGCCAACCGGGGACTAGCGGGACGGTCGGGGAGCTGTTTTTT. The rearrangement links TRBV2 to TRBJ2-2; 13 nucleotides line up with TRBD2. V lost 8 bases to trimming and J lost 7 bases; unmatched junction nucleotides: 10. From germline, CDR1 is SNHLY and CDR2 FYNNEI. CDR3 length: 16 residues. Drawing the rest from reference TRBV2 and TRBJ2-2, the complete variable domain is EPEVTQTPSHQVTQMGQEVILRCVPISNHLYFYWYRQILGQKVEFLVSFYNNEISEKSEIFDDQFSVERPDGSNFTLKIRSTKLEDSAMYFCASQPGTSGTVGELFFGEGSRLTVL.

The rearrangement links TRBV25-1 to TRBJ1-4; D gene unclear. The V end lost 3 bases, the J end lost 6 bases, and 17 bases lay between the germline ends. Germline V CDR1 and CDR2: MGHDK, SYGVNS. There are 16 residues in the CDR3. In DNA form, the CDR3 reads TGTGCCAGCAGTGACGACTTGGGCCTAGGCGATGAAAAACTGTTTTTT. This translates into CASSDDLGLGDEKLFF.

This chain links TRBV27 with TRBJ2-3, with 9 bases fitting TRBD2. Germline CDR1 and CDR2: MNHEY and SMNVEV (reference sequence). V lost 3 bases to trimming and J lost 1 base; unmatched junction nucleotides: 2. The CDR3 contains 15 residues. This chain's CDR3 is CASSFGLARTDTQYF. The CDR3 region has the DNA TGTGCCAGCAGTTTCGGACTAGCGCGCACAGATACGCAGTATTTT.

The genes are TRBV7-9 and TRBJ1-4; TRBD1 aligns across 9 bases. This CDR3 region has 14 residues. The trim removed 5 bases at V and 5 bases at J, leaving 3 bases unmatched. From germline, CDR1 is SEHNR and CDR2 FQNEAQ (reference sequence). DNA for the CDR3: TGTGCCAGCAGCCAGGGACAGGGAAATGAAAAACTGTTTTTT. Protein sequence: CASSQGQGNEKLFF.

The chain carries TRBV7-6 and TRBJ2-5; 8 bases align to TRBD2. Germline assignment: CDR1 SGHVS and CDR2 FNYEAQ. The CDR3 runs to 16 residues. Losses at the gene ends were 1 base for V and 3 bases for J; bases not matched to a gene: 7. The CDR3 here is CASSLERFSGEETQYF. In DNA, the CDR3 is TGTGCCAGCAGCTTAGAAAGATTTAGCGGGGAAGAGACCCAGTACTTC.

The chain couples TRBV4-1 to TRBJ2-2; D tentatively reads TRBD1 or TRBD2 (6 bases each). Per germline, CDR1 MGHRA and CDR2 YSYEKL. Trimming cost V 4 bases and J 4 bases, with 13 bases left between them. The CDR3 totals 15 residues. CDR3 DNA: TGCGCCAGCAGCCGAGGGGGGCTTGTCACCGGGGAGCTGTTTTTT. Residues: CASSRGGLVTGELFF.